What follows describes a single TCR beta chain. Its specificity is unknown. The record originates from a study of CD8 T cells in ankylosing spondylitis. Study observations and caveats: A motif of several highly homologous TCR beta variants was seen as apparently characteristic of ankylosing spondylitis blood.

Germline CDR1 and CDR2: DFQATT and SNEGSKA (reference sequence). The CDR3 has 14 amino acids. V was clipped by 3 bases and J by 8 bases, with 17 bases between them. TCR beta libraries were made by quantitative 5'-RACE with molecular barcodes. TCRdb re-called the 5' RACE reads with MiXCR, one entry per CDR3 protein. Of about 540,000 distinct CDR3 sequences in the sample, about 13% were seen once. The chain couples TRBV20-1 to TRBJ2-1; a weak D match, TRBD2 (6 bases). This TCR came from a male donor with ankylosing spondylitis. Sequences were obtained from blood, either unsorted or a sorted T cell fraction (not recorded which). CDR3 sequence: CSARGGAYIDEQFF. In DNA form, the CDR3 reads TGCAGTGCTAGGGGGGGAGCCTATATCGATGAGCAGTTCTTC.